The T cell receptor (beta chain) described here comes from a study of OX40 agonist ivuxolimab in advanced cancers. As for the study in general: Of mixed ages from 23 to 79 and averaging approximately 60 years, the group was roughly 85% male.

Patients were ineligible given autoimmune disease history or systemic immunosuppression. This clone was detected a few times. Its antigen is still unknown. Method: immunoSEQ multiplex PCR; TCRdb's copy keeps in-frame clones and lacks some. The sample includes 20,000 to 25,000 clones, 83% seen only once; the top ten take around 18%. There are 16 residues in the CDR3. Germline V gene lookup returns CDR1 MNHNS and CDR2 SASEGT. Trimming pared 0 bases from V and 0 bases from J, leaving 11 bases between. Findings and caveats of the study: Also present in some nonresponders was a low level of normalized T-cell clonal expansion. Relative to CD4+ cells, CD8+ T cells on average had more expanded clones.

This specimen consisted of CD4+ or CD8+ T cells sorted from blood, obtained in a trial of the OX40 agonist ivuxolimab. The TCR comes from an adult with an advanced solid tumor such as melanoma, head and neck, liver or kidney cancer. The chain links TRBV6-1 to TRBJ1-1; the D gene is possibly TRBD1 (5 bases). The CDR3 protein is CASSEAWGLMNTEAFF. The CDR3 region has the DNA TGTGCCAGCAGTGAAGCTTGGGGACTTATGAACACTGAAGCTTTCTTT.